This TCR beta chain was identified in a study of beta chain features in type 1 diabetes. As for the study in general: Examined across all samples were around 110,000,000 sorted cells.

Expressed TCRB transcripts were sequenced after all isolated RNA was converted to cDNA. Assay used: immunoSEQ multiplex PCR; TCRdb lists only in-frame clones, some missing. The data contain approximately 400,000 clones, more than 13% of them singletons. Trimming took off 7 bases at V and 8 bases at J, with 17 bases between the two ends. The CDR3 contains 13 residues. Germline CDR1 reads GTSNPN; CDR2 reads SVGIG (reference sequence). This clone was seen more than once but under ten times. Its antigen is unknown. Whole-study results and caveats: In these data, an HLA type influence on TCRB rearrangement remained unresolved. A potential PCR bias toward shorter templates would be equal in patient and control samples. cDNA sequencing could over-represent cells with high TCR expression.

The sequenced sample consisted of naive CD4+ T cells from blood. This clonotype was obtained from a woman younger than 30 in good health. This chain uses TRBV30 with TRBJ1-4; D may be TRBD1 (5 bases). CDR3 sequence: CAYSQDKTEKLFF. As DNA, the CDR3 is TGTGCCTATTCGCAGGACAAGACCGAAAAACTGTTTTTT.